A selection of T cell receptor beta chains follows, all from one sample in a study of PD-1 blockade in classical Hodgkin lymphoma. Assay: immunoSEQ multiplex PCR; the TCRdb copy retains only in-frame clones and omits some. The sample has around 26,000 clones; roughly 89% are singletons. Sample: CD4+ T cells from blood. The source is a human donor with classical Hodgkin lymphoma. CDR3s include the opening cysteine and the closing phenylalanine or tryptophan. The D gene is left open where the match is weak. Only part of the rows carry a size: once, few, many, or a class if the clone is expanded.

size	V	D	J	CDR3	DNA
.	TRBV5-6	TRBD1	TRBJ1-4	CASSKTGYEKLFF	TGTGCCAGCAGCAAGACAGGGTATGAAAAACTGTTTTTT
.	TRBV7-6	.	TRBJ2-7	CASSYRDGDYEQYF	TGTGCCAGCAGCTACCGGGACGGGGACTACGAGCAGTACTTC
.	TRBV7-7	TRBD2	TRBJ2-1	CASSPRIAGGYNEQFF	TGTGCCAGCAGCCCGCGTATAGCGGGGGGTTACAATGAGCAGTTCTTC
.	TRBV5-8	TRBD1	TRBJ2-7	CASGPTGVRNEQYF	TGTGCCAGCGGCCCGACAGGGGTCCGGAACGAGCAGTACTTC
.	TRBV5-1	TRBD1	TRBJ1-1	CASSLEGGAYTEAFF	TGCGCCAGCAGCTTGGAAGGGGGCGCGTACACTGAAGCTTTCTTT
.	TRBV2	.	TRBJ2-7	CASSDWGTYRALSYEQYF	TGTGCCAGCAGTGACTGGGGTACCTACCGGGCCCTATCCTACGAGCAGTACTTC
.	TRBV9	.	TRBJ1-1	CASSENPGQNTEAFF	TGTGCCAGCAGCGAAAATCCGGGACAGAACACTGAAGCTTTCTTT
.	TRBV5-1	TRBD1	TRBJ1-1	CASRTGNKPTEAFF	TGCGCCAGCAGGACAGGGAATAAACCCACTGAAGCTTTCTTT
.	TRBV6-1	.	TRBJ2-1	CASSEATRGHNEQFF	TGTGCCAGCAGTGAAGCGACCCGGGGACACAATGAGCAGTTCTTC
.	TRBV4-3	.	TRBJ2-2	CASSFSDRRVTGELFF	TGCGCCAGCAGCTTCTCCGATAGGAGAGTAACCGGGGAGCTGTTTTTT
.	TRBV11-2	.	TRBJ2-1	CASKGSSYNEQFF	TGTGCCAGCAAGGGGAGCTCCTACAATGAGCAGTTCTTC
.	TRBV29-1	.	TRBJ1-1	CSVGDLRRGTEAFF	TGCAGCGTCGGGGACCTCCGGCGGGGCACTGAAGCTTTCTTT
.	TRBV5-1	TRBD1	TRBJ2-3	CASSLVPLDRDLDTQYF	TGCGCCAGCAGCTTGGTCCCACTGGACAGGGATTTAGATACGCAGTATTTT
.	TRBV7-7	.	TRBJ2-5	CASSLDPGSFETQYF	TGTGCCAGCAGCTTAGATCCGGGATCGTTTGAGACCCAGTACTTC
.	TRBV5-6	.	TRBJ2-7	CASSLFVLWDSYEQYF	TGTGCCAGCAGCTTGTTTGTGCTTTGGGACTCCTACGAGCAGTACTTC
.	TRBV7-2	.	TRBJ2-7	CASSQLGYEQYF	TGTGCCAGCAGCCAGCTAGGGTACGAGCAGTACTTC
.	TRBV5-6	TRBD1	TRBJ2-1	CASSRGQGSYNEQFF	TGTGCCAGCAGCCGTGGACAGGGGTCCTACAATGAGCAGTTCTTC
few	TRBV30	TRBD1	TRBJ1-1	CAYDRQGAEAFF	TGTGCCTATGACAGACAGGGGGCTGAAGCTTTCTTT
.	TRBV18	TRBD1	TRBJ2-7	CASSPRNQGAEQYF	TGTGCCAGCTCACCACGCAATCAGGGGGCGGAGCAGTACTTC
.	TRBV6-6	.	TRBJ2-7	CASSYGLGGSYEQYF	TGTGCCAGCAGTTACGGGCTAGGGGGGTCCTACGAGCAGTACTTC
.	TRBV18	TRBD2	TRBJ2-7	CASSGTSGGYEQYF	TGTGCCAGCTCGGGGACTAGCGGGGGATACGAGCAGTACTTC
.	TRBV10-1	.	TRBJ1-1	CASSEFSETRSEAFF	TGCGCCAGCAGTGAGTTTTCAGAAACGCGCTCTGAAGCTTTCTTT
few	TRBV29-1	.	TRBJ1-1	CSVEKNTEAFF	TGCAGCGTCGAGAAGAACACTGAAGCTTTCTTT
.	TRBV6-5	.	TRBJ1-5	CASSSGDRQPQHF	TGTGCCAGCAGCTCAGGGGATCGGCAGCCCCAGCATTTT
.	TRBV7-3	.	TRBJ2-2	CASSPGTRANTGELFF	TGTGCCAGCAGCCCTGGGACTCGGGCGAACACCGGGGAGCTGTTTTTT
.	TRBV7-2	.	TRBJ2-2	CASSQSTGTTHTGELFF	TGTGCCAGCAGCCAGAGTACCGGGACAACCCACACCGGGGAGCTGTTTTTT
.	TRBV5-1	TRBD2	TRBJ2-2	CASSLTSGNTGELFF	TGCGCCAGCAGCTTGACTAGCGGGAACACCGGGGAGCTGTTTTTT
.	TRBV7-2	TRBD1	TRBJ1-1	CASSLEGAYTEAFF	TGTGCCAGCAGCTTAGAGGGGGCGTACACTGAAGCTTTCTTT